This entry lists 30 T cell receptor beta chains sequenced from one sample in a study of blood T cells in healthy people across ages. A second PCR, run for roughly 7 to 12 cycles, used a sample-barcoded 5' primer plus a J-beta primer mix. TCRdb analysed the 5' RACE reads with MiXCR anew, one entry per CDR3 protein. The table includes fewer than 2,000,000 distinct CDR3 sequences, about two fifths detected once. Sequences were obtained from blood. These TCRs come from a human donor in good health.

The chain joins TRBV5-1 to TRBJ2-1; D may be TRBD1 or TRBD2 (6 bases each). Germline values: CDR1 SGHRS, CDR2 YFSETQ. Trimming pared 3 bases from V and 5 bases from J, leaving 15 bases between. This CDR3 region has 15 residues. In nucleotides, the CDR3 is TGCGCCAGCAGCTCCGGACCCGGGGGCGACAATGAGCAGTTCTTC. It yields the protein CASSSGPGGDNEQFF.

V gene TRBV29-1 combines with J gene TRBJ2-2; D might be TRBD1 or TRBD2, each matching 6 bases. Trimming left V 2 bases short and J 5 bases short, with 12 bases between. The CDR3 covers 14 residues. From germline, CDR1 is SQVTM and CDR2 ANQGSEA. The CDR3 loop is CSVEKTGGTGELFF. For the CDR3, the DNA is TGCAGCGTTGAAAAGACAGGAGGGACCGGGGAGCTGTTTTTT.

V usage is TRBV24-1 and J usage is TRBJ1-6; D is undetermined. Per the germline V gene, CDR1 is KGHDR and CDR2 is SFDVKD. This CDR3 comprises 14 residues. Trimming removed 3 bases from V and 8 bases from J, with 10 bases in between. This chain's CDR3 is CATSDRPEYSPLHF. The CDR3 DNA reads as TGTGCCACCAGTGATCGTCCTGAGTATTCACCCCTCCACTTT.

This sequence joins TRBV29-1 and TRBJ2-5; maybe TRBD2 (6 bases). Trimming took 4 bases from V and 2 from J, leaving 17 bases between them. CDR1 SQVTM and CDR2 ANQGSEA come from the germline V gene. The length of the CDR3 is 15 residues. The CDR3 DNA follows: TGCAGCGTTGGACGATTAGCGGCGGATCAAGAGACCCAGTACTTC. The encoded protein is CSVGRLAADQETQYF.

This clonotype came up a few times. V usage is TRBV11-2 and J usage is TRBJ2-5; D is perhaps TRBD1 (5 bases). There are 13 residues in the CDR3. Per the germline V gene, CDR1 is SGHAT and CDR2 is FQNNGV. V was clipped by 1 base and J by 11 bases, with 14 bases between them. The CDR3 region has the DNA TGTGCCAGCAGCTTAGGAGATCAGGGTATGCAGTACTTC. Protein product: CASSLGDQGMQYF.

This clonotype was counted a few times. Given a much more abundant clone one base away, this may be a read error. The V call is TRBV7-2, the J call TRBJ2-4; unclear D gene. The end of the DNA is better explained by TRBJ2-7, so the J call may be wrong. Germline V gene lookup returns CDR1 SGHTA and CDR2 FQGNSA. The CDR3 runs 14 residues. This CDR3 is CTSSFTFTTYEQYF. The DNA for the CDR3 is TGTACCAGCAGCTTTACCTTTACCACCTACGAGCAGTACTTC.

The CDR3 coding sequence is TGTGCCAGCAGCCAAGACGCGGGATTCACCTACGAGCAGTACTTC. This sequence encodes CASSQDAGFTYEQYF. This chain uses TRBV14 with TRBJ2-7, with D tentatively TRBD2 (6 bases). V was trimmed by 0 bases and J by 2 bases, leaving 11 bases between them. The CDR3 loop spans 15 amino acids. Germline lookup yields CDR1 SGHDN and CDR2 FVKESK.

This sequence joins TRBV7-8 and TRBJ2-7, with D tentatively TRBD1 (6 bases). This CDR3 region has 15 residues. Germline lookup yields CDR1 SGHVS and CDR2 FQNEAQ. Trimming pared 6 bases from V and 1 base from J, leaving 16 bases between. Written as DNA, the CDR3 is TGTGCCAGCAGAATTGTAACAGGGACGTCCTACGAGCAGTACTTC. It codes for CASRIVTGTSYEQYF. The whole variable domain, filled in from reference TRBV7-8 and TRBJ2-7, reads GAGVSQSPRYKVAKRGQDVALRCDPISGHVSLFWYQQALGQGPEFLTYFQNEAQLDKSGLPSDRFFAERPEGSVSTLKIQRTQQEDSAVYLCASRIVTGTSYEQYFGPGTRLTVT.

The chain joins TRBV28 to TRBJ2-7; 8 positions agree with TRBD1. J lost 2 bases, V lost 9 bases, and 6 bases had no gene match. The CDR3 extends over 13 amino acids. Germline CDR1 is MDHEN and CDR2 is SYDVKM. CDR3 amino acids: CASGRQGTYEQYF. For the CDR3, the DNA is TGTGCCAGTGGCCGACAGGGGACCTACGAGCAGTACTTC.

This clonotype was counted a few times. This sequence joins TRBV7-2 and TRBJ2-1; D may be TRBD2 (5 bases). Germline V lookup: CDR1 SGHTA, CDR2 FQGNSA. The V end lost 1 base, the J end lost 3 bases, and 10 bases lay between the germline ends. The CDR3 sequence is 15 residues long. The CDR3 loop reads CASSLGPLDYNEQFF. CDR3 nucleotide sequence: TGTGCCAGCAGCTTAGGGCCACTAGACTACAATGAGCAGTTCTTC.

This clonotype was seen only a few times. V is TRBV4-2 and J is TRBJ1-5; no firm D call. The CDR3 runs 13 residues. The V and J ends lost 1 base and 5 bases respectively, with 6 bases between them. In germline, CDR1 is LGHNA, CDR2 YNFKEQ. The CDR3 is CASSQAVDQPQHF. The CDR3 nucleotides read TGTGCCAGCAGCCAAGCGGTGGATCAGCCCCAGCATTTT.

This clonotype showed up just once. This chain joins TRBV10-3 and TRBJ1-2; TRBD1 is a possible D gene (5 bases). The germline CDR1 and CDR2 sequences are ENHRY and SYGVKD. The CDR3 runs to 16 residues. The V gene lost 0 bases and the J gene lost 2 bases, with 13 bases spanning the gap. This CDR3 is CAISESSLGQNYGYTF. CDR3 DNA: TGTGCCATCAGTGAGTCGTCGTTGGGGCAGAACTATGGCTACACCTTC.

The chain carries TRBV19 and TRBJ2-7; D perhaps matches TRBD1 (6 bases). CDR1 is LNHDA and CDR2 is SQIVND in the germline V gene (reference sequence). The V end lost 3 bases, the J end lost 0 bases, and 12 bases lay between the germline ends. This CDR3 has 15 amino acids. The CDR3 DNA reads TGTGCCAGTAGTATTAGGTCAGGGGCCTCCTACGAGCAGTACTTC. Translating it yields CASSIRSGASYEQYF.

This clonotype showed up just a few times. The J gene is TRBJ1-5, the V gene TRBV7-2; D unresolved. Deletions cut 4 bases from V and 0 bases from J, with 13 bases between. CDR3 length: 16 amino acids. Looked up from germline, CDR1 is SGHTA and CDR2 is FQGNSA. CDR3 nucleotide sequence: TGTGCCAGCAGCTCCGTAACCTACGATAGCAATCAGCCCCAGCATTTT. It codes for CASSSVTYDSNQPQHF. The variable domain in full, with the rest retrieved from reference TRBV7-2 and TRBJ1-5, is GAGVSQSPSNKVTEKGKDVELRCDPISGHTALYWYRQSLGQGLEFLIYFQGNSAPDKSGLPSDRFSAERTGGSVSTLTIQRTQQEDSAVYLCASSSVTYDSNQPQHFGDGTRLSIL.

This chain connects TRBV20-1 to TRBJ2-7; D call uncertain. CDR3 length: 13 residues. The V end lost 0 bases, the J end lost 5 bases, and 11 bases lay between the germline ends. Per the germline V gene, CDR1 is DFQATT and CDR2 is SNEGSKA (reference sequence). The CDR3 bases are TGCAGTGCTAGAGATCCAACAATCCACGAGCAGTACTTC. The encoded protein is CSARDPTIHEQYF.

This clonotype was counted only a few times. J is TRBJ1-2 and V is TRBV29-1; D unclear. The CDR3 is made up of 13 amino acids. Germline loops: CDR1 SQVTM, CDR2 ANQGSEA. Trimming left V 2 bases short and J 2 bases short, with 9 bases between. DNA for the CDR3: TGCAGCGTTGAATTGTATCAAAACTATGGCTACACCTTC. Amino acids: CSVELYQNYGYTF.

In its sample, this clonotype was seen a few times. This rearrangement joins TRBV20-1 to TRBJ2-3; the match to TRBD2 covers 7 bases. V dropped 6 bases and J dropped 2; count of bases not matched to a gene: 8. CDR1 and CDR2 from the germline V gene are DFQATT and SNEGSKA (reference sequence). This CDR3 spans 14 amino acids. The CDR3 sequence is CSAGTGGYTDTQYF. In DNA form, the CDR3 reads TGCAGTGCGGGGACGGGGGGTTACACAGATACGCAGTATTTT.

The rearrangement links TRBV18 to TRBJ1-6; 8 nucleotides align to TRBD1. The J segment lost 7 bases and the V segment lost 5 bases, leaving 10 bases of the junction unmatched. The CDR3 is made up of 16 amino acids. CDR1 is KGHSH and CDR2 is LQKENI in the germline V gene. The CDR3: CASSRIDRGRNSPLHF. CDR3 in DNA: TGTGCCAGCTCAAGGATCGACAGGGGCCGGAATTCACCCCTCCACTTT.

This chain connects TRBV7-9 to TRBJ1-4; D perhaps matches TRBD1 (5 bases). CDR1 is SEHNR and CDR2 is FQNEAQ in the germline V gene (reference sequence). There are 15 residues in the CDR3. V shed 1 base and J shed 7 bases, with 13 bases lying between them. Here the CDR3 reads CASSLVSAGCEKLFF. The DNA for the CDR3 is TGTGCCAGCAGCTTAGTTTCCGCAGGGTGTGAAAAACTGTTTTTT.

In its sample, this clonotype was seen a few times. The CDR3 reads CASSYNVASGFNEQFF. The CDR3 DNA reads TGTGCCAGCAGTTACAACGTGGCTAGCGGCTTCAATGAGCAGTTCTTC. The gene calls are TRBV6-2 or TRBV6-3 and TRBJ2-1, with 7 bases matching TRBD2. Per germline, CDR1 MNHEY and CDR2 SVGEGT. The V segment lost 2 bases and the J segment 6 bases; nucleotides outside the gene matches: 10. This CDR3 comprises 16 residues.

This clonotype was seen a handful of times. The rearrangement joins TRBV6-5 to TRBJ2-6; no reliable D call. Germline CDR1 is MNHEY and CDR2 is SVGAGI. V was shortened by 4 bases and J by 0 bases, with 13 bases between the two germline ends. CDR3 length: 17 amino acids. DNA for the CDR3: TGTGCCAGCAGTTCTCACTCACCTTTCTCTGGGGCCAACGTCCTGACTTTC. Its translation is CASSSHSPFSGANVLTF.

A few counts support this clonotype. The CDR3 loop is CSARPGGLRGEGYTF. CDR3 DNA sequence: TGCAGTGCTAGGCCAGGGGGACTCCGAGGAGAGGGCTACACCTTC. V usage is TRBV20-1 and J usage is TRBJ1-2; 7 bases fit TRBD1. This CDR3 region has 15 residues. V was clipped by 3 bases and J by 8 bases; unmatched bases: 15. Looked up from germline, CDR1 is DFQATT and CDR2 is SNEGSKA (reference sequence).

This clonotype was observed a few times. The V call is TRBV20-1, the J call TRBJ2-4, with TRBD1 matching over 11 bases. J lost 1 base, V lost 6 bases, and 14 bases had no gene match. Germline lookup yields CDR1 DFQATT and CDR2 SNEGSKA (reference sequence). This CDR3 is built from 18 residues. CDR3 loop: CSATYTSGTGGAKNIQYF. CDR3 sequence (DNA): TGCAGTGCAACTTATACTTCCGGGACAGGGGGGGCCAAAAACATTCAGTACTTC.

With respect to this clonotype: Likely a read error: the CDR3 ends without its conserved phenylalanine or tryptophan. The V gene is TRBV5-1, the J gene TRBJ1-5; weak D call: TRBD1 (5 bases). Germline V gene lookup returns CDR1 SGHRS and CDR2 YFSETQ. The CDR3 has 15 residues. V dropped 3 bases and J dropped 0 bases, with 10 bases sitting between them. CDR3 in DNA: TGCGCCAGCAGCTCGGGGGAATATAGCAATCAGCCCCAGCATGTT. Residues: CASSSGEYSNQPQHV.

The gene calls are TRBV9 and TRBJ2-5; TRBD2 matches 8 bases. The CDR3 sequence is 15 residues long. Germline CDR1 SGDLS, CDR2 YYNGEE. The V segment lost 3 bases and the J segment 3 bases; nucleotides outside the gene matches: 7. The DNA for the CDR3 is TGTGCCAGCAGCGCGGAGGGACTAGAAGAAGAGACCCAGTACTTC. Translated: CASSAEGLEEETQYF.

V usage is TRBV6-5 and J usage is TRBJ2-4; D might be TRBD2 (5 bases). Trimming stripped 5 bases from V and 6 bases from J, with 11 bases between. Germline CDR1 reads MNHEY; CDR2 reads SVGAGI. There are 13 residues in the CDR3. Here the CDR3 reads CASSPTRLNIQYF. CDR3 sequence (DNA): TGTGCCAGCAGTCCAACTAGATTAAACATTCAGTACTTC.

This clonotype has a handful of counts. The rearrangement links TRBV6-5 to TRBJ1-2; perhaps TRBD1 as D (6 bases). V shed 10 bases and J shed 8 bases, with 17 bases lying between them. The length of the CDR3 is 12 residues. Germline loops: CDR1 MNHEY, CDR2 SVGAGI. CDR3 sequence reads: CATVRGGEGYTF. CDR3 coding DNA: TGTGCCACCGTAAGAGGGGGTGAAGGCTACACCTTC.

This rearrangement joins TRBV7-3 to TRBJ2-3; D might be TRBD2 (5 bases). The CDR3 consists of 13 residues. Germline V gives CDR1 SGHTA, CDR2 FQGTGA. Between the trimmed V and J ends, which lost 5 bases and 6 bases, there was a span of 12 bases. CDR3 coding DNA: TGTGCCAGCAGCCCAACTAGGAAGGATACGCAGTATTTT. Amino acids: CASSPTRKDTQYF.

This clonotype has ten or more counts. The rearrangement uses TRBV3-1 and TRBJ2-5; no clear D gene. V was clipped by 0 bases and J by 7 bases, with 15 bases between them. From germline, CDR1 is LGHDT and CDR2 YNNKEL (reference sequence). The CDR3 runs 15 residues. CDR3 protein: CASSQDLSGFGTQYF. The CDR3 nucleotides read TGTGCCAGCAGCCAAGATTTGAGTGGTTTTGGGACCCAGTACTTC.

This clonotype was counted only a few times. This CDR3 is CASTNRLVEQYF. The CDR3, as DNA: TGTGCCAGCACAAACAGGCTTGTCGAGCAGTACTTC. The V and J genes are TRBV6-2 or TRBV6-3 and TRBJ2-7; TRBD1 might be the D (5 bases). Germline V gene data show CDR1 as MNHEY and CDR2 as SVGEGT. With 7 bases removed from V and 6 bases from J, the gap between germline ends came to 13 bases. The CDR3 has 12 amino acids.